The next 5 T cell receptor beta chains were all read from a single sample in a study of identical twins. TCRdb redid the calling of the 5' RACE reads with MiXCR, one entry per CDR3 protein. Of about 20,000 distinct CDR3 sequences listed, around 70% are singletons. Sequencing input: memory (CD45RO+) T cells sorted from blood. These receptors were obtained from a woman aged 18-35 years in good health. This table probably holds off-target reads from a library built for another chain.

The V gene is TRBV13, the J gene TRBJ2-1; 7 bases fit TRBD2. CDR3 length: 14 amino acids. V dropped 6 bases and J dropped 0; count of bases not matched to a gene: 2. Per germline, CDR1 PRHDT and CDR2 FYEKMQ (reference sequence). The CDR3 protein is CASRGGSSYNEQFF. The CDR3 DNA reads TGTGCCAGCAGGGGGGGGAGCTCCTACAATGAGCAGTTCTTC.

This CDR3 reads CASSPRRAGGHNEQFF. The CDR3 nucleotides are TGTGCCAGCAGTCCACGAAGGGCAGGAGGGCACAATGAGCAGTTCTTC. The V call is TRBV2, the J call TRBJ2-1, with a tentative D call TRBD2 (6 bases). Germline CDR1 reads SNHLY; CDR2 reads FYNNEI. Trimming removed 5 bases from V and 5 bases from J, with 19 bases in between. This CDR3 has 16 residues.

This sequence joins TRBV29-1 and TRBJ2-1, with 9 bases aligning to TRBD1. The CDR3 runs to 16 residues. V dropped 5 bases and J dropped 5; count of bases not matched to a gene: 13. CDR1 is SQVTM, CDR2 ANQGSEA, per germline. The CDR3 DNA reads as TGCAGCGTTCGATCGTATACGGACAGGGGCCACAATGAGCAGTTCTTC. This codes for CSVRSYTDRGHNEQFF.

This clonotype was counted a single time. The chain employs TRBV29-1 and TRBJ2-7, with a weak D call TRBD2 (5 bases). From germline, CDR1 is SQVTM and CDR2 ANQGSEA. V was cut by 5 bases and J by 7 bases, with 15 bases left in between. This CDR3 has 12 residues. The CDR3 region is CSVRSGRGEQYF. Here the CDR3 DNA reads TGCAGCGTTCGCTCTGGGAGAGGTGAGCAGTACTTC.

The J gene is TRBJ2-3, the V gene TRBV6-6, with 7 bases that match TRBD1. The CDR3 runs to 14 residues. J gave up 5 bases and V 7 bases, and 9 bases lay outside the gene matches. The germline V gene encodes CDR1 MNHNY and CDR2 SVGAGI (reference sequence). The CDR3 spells CASKEAGGRDTQYF. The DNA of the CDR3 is TGTGCCAGCAAGGAGGCAGGGGGTCGAGATACGCAGTATTTT.